These T cell receptor beta chains were read from a single sample in a study of technical replicates of blood from four donors. Here immunoSEQ multiplex PCR was the method, and the copy in TCRdb shows in-frame clones only, minus some. In the table there are 64,000 or so clones, roughly 96% of which are singletons. The source material was T cells isolated from PBMCs. The source is a human donor in good health. Each CDR3 is given with its conserved first and last residue. D genes are given only for firm matches. Not all rows give a size; the values are once, few, many and, for expanded clones, a class.

D: TRBD2
size: NA
J: TRBJ2-7
V: TRBV5-6
CDR3: CASSFQRGGLMEYF
DNA: TGTGCCAGCAGCTTCCAGCGGGGGGGCCTCATGGAGTACTTC

D: NA
size: NA
J: TRBJ2-7
V: TRBV5-1
CDR3: CASSLAIDTRGTYEQYF
DNA: TGCGCCAGCAGCTTGGCTATAGACACCAGGGGAACCTACGAGCAGTACTTC

D: TRBD1
size: NA
J: TRBJ1-1
V: TRBV5-4
CDR3: CASSRPGTGGDGRVAFF
DNA: TGTGCCAGCAGCCGACCCGGGACAGGGGGCGACGGGAGAGTAGCTTTCTTT

D: NA
size: NA
J: TRBJ1-5
V: TRBV6-5
CDR3: CASRAGAANQPQHF
DNA: TGTGCCAGCAGGGCAGGGGCGGCCAATCAGCCCCAGCATTTT

D: NA
size: NA
J: TRBJ2-3
V: TRBV7-9
CDR3: CASSPRGSADTQYF
DNA: TGTGCCAGCAGCCCCAGGGGCTCGGCAGATACGCAGTATTTT

D: NA
size: NA
J: TRBJ2-2
V: TRBV29-1
CDR3: CSVKGGFSGELFF
DNA: TGCAGCGTTAAAGGCGGCTTCTCTGGGGAGCTGTTTTTT

D: NA
size: NA
J: TRBJ1-5
V: TRBV19
CDR3: CASSEDSYQPQHF
DNA: TGTGCCAGTAGTGAGGACAGTTATCAGCCCCAGCATTTT

D: TRBD2
size: NA
J: TRBJ2-1
V: TRBV29-1
CDR3: CSVYLAGESYNEQFF
DNA: TGCAGCGTTTACTTAGCGGGAGAGTCCTACAATGAGCAGTTCTTC

D: TRBD1
size: NA
J: TRBJ2-2
V: TRBV2
CDR3: CASRLPGQGATGELFF
DNA: TGTGCCAGCAGACTACCGGGACAGGGGGCAACCGGGGAGCTGTTTTTT

D: NA
size: NA
J: TRBJ2-1
V: TRBV5-1
CDR3: CASDQGGLNEQFF
DNA: TGCGCCAGCGACCAAGGAGGGCTAAATGAGCAGTTCTTC

D: NA
size: NA
J: TRBJ2-3
V: TRBV28
CDR3: CASSRYLNTDTQYF
DNA: TGTGCCAGCAGTAGATACCTAAACACAGATACGCAGTATTTT

D: TRBD1
size: NA
J: TRBJ1-5
V: TRBV6-1
CDR3: CASRTGGQPQHF
DNA: TGTGCCAGCAGGACAGGGGGCCAGCCCCAGCATTTT

D: TRBD1
size: NA
J: TRBJ2-1
V: TRBV29-1
CDR3: CSVDITGTGHNEQFF
DNA: TGCAGCGTTGATATTACCGGGACAGGGCACAATGAGCAGTTCTTC

D: NA
size: NA
J: TRBJ1-4
V: TRBV6-5
CDR3: CASRHQINEKLFF
DNA: TGTGCCAGCAGGCACCAGATTAATGAAAAACTGTTTTTT

D: TRBD1
size: NA
J: TRBJ2-7
V: TRBV5-1
CDR3: CASSREGAEEQYF
DNA: TGCGCCAGCAGCCGCGAGGGGGCTGAGGAGCAGTACTTC

D: NA
size: NA
J: TRBJ2-5
V: TRBV5-1
CDR3: CASSLGTDQETQYF
DNA: TGCGCCAGCAGCTTGGGGACAGACCAAGAGACCCAGTACTTC

D: NA
size: NA
J: TRBJ2-1
V: TRBV27
CDR3: CASRTRSRLVYNEQFF
DNA: TGTGCCAGCAGGACACGTTCTCGACTAGTCTACAATGAGCAGTTCTTC

D: TRBD2
size: NA
J: TRBJ2-7
V: TRBV6-1
CDR3: CASWGSGYFSYEQYF
DNA: TGTGCCAGCTGGGGTAGCGGGTATTTTTCCTACGAGCAGTACTTC

D: NA
size: NA
J: TRBJ2-7
V: TRBV11-1
CDR3: CASSLGGSGDEQYF
DNA: TGTGCCAGCAGCTTAGGTGGGAGTGGAGACGAGCAGTACTTC

D: TRBD1
size: NA
J: TRBJ2-7
V: TRBV5-1
CDR3: CASSFARGSYEQYF
DNA: TGCGCCAGCAGCTTCGCCAGGGGGTCATACGAGCAGTACTTC

D: NA
size: NA
J: TRBJ2-2
V: TRBV28
CDR3: CASSLPGGTGELFF
DNA: TGTGCCAGCAGTTTACCCGGGGGAACCGGGGAGCTGTTTTTT

D: NA
size: NA
J: TRBJ2-1
V: TRBV16
CDR3: CASLPGLMRSYNEQFF
DNA: TGTGCCAGCTTACCGGGACTGATGCGCTCCTACAATGAGCAGTTCTTC

D: TRBD2
size: NA
J: TRBJ2-1
V: TRBV6-5
CDR3: CASTSSGDNEQFF
DNA: TGTGCCAGCACTTCTAGCGGTGACAATGAGCAGTTCTTC

D: TRBD2
size: NA
J: TRBJ2-1
V: TRBV11-2
CDR3: CASSPTSGGANEQFF
DNA: TGTGCCAGCAGCCCGACTAGCGGGGGGGCCAATGAGCAGTTCTTC

D: NA
size: NA
J: TRBJ2-5
V: TRBV7-8
CDR3: CASSLVRGPRETQYF
DNA: TGTGCCAGCAGCTTAGTACGAGGGCCGAGGGAGACCCAGTACTTC

D: NA
size: NA
J: TRBJ2-3
V: TRBV18
CDR3: CASSPRTTDTQYF
DNA: TGTGCCAGCTCACCCAGGACTACAGATACGCAGTATTTT

D: TRBD2
size: NA
J: TRBJ2-3
V: TRBV25-1
CDR3: CASRSWGLGTDTQYF
DNA: TGTGCCAGCAGGAGTTGGGGACTAGGCACAGATACGCAGTATTTT

D: TRBD2
size: NA
J: TRBJ2-2
V: TRBV28
CDR3: CASSLTGTINTGELFF
DNA: TGTGCCAGCAGTTTAACCGGGACTATTAACACCGGGGAGCTGTTTTTT

D: TRBD1
size: NA
J: TRBJ1-1
V: TRBV4-1
CDR3: CASGPAGQGNTEAFF
DNA: TGCGCCAGCGGTCCAGCGGGACAGGGGAACACTGAAGCTTTCTTT

D: TRBD1
size: NA
J: TRBJ2-5
V: TRBV28
CDR3: CASSLYYGTDHRYF
DNA: TGTGCCAGCAGTTTATACTACGGGACAGATCATCGGTACTTC

D: TRBD2
size: NA
J: TRBJ2-5
V: TRBV11-2
CDR3: CASSLGSSGGILQETQYF
DNA: TGTGCCAGCAGCCTAGGGTCTAGCGGGGGTATACTCCAAGAGACCCAGTACTTC

D: TRBD2
size: NA
J: TRBJ2-3
V: TRBV7-2
CDR3: CASSLDLASGFTDTQYF
DNA: TGTGCCAGCAGCTTAGATCTAGCTAGCGGCTTCACAGATACGCAGTATTTT

D: TRBD1
size: few
J: TRBJ1-1
V: TRBV6-1
CDR3: CASRTGDDMNTEAFF
DNA: TGTGCCAGTAGGACAGGGGATGACATGAACACTGAAGCTTTCTTT

D: NA
size: NA
J: TRBJ1-2
V: TRBV7-9
CDR3: CASSSIYRDGYTF
DNA: TGTGCCAGCAGCTCGATATACAGGGATGGCTACACCTTC

D: NA
size: NA
J: TRBJ1-1
V: TRBV27
CDR3: CASSSPGTRLNTEAFF
DNA: TGTGCCAGCAGTTCTCCCGGGACAAGGTTGAACACTGAAGCTTTCTTT

D: TRBD2
size: NA
J: TRBJ2-1
V: TRBV30
CDR3: CAFRLAGLREQFF
DNA: TGTGCCTTCAGACTAGCGGGTCTTCGAGAACAGTTCTTC

D: NA
size: NA
J: TRBJ1-2
V: TRBV6-1
CDR3: CASSVSDRRNYGYTF
DNA: TGTGCCAGCAGTGTCTCCGACAGAAGAAACTATGGCTACACCTTC

D: TRBD1
size: NA
J: TRBJ1-2
V: TRBV5-4
CDR3: CASSLWTGDYGYTF
DNA: TGTGCCAGCAGCTTATGGACAGGGGACTATGGCTACACCTTC

D: TRBD2
size: NA
J: TRBJ2-3
V: TRBV27
CDR3: CASQAGFTSTDTQYF
DNA: TGTGCCAGTCAAGCGGGGTTTACTAGCACAGATACGCAGTATTTT

D: NA
size: NA
J: TRBJ1-1
V: TRBV28
CDR3: CASSLWGREAFF
DNA: TGTGCCAGCAGTTTATGGGGCAGGGAAGCTTTCTTT

D: NA
size: few
J: TRBJ2-5
V: TRBV25-1
CDR3: CASSELRKETQYF
DNA: TGTGCCAGCAGTGAACTCAGAAAAGAGACCCAGTACTTC

D: NA
size: NA
J: TRBJ1-2
V: TRBV6-5
CDR3: CASSYLNLTSYTF
DNA: TGTGCCAGCAGTTACTTAAATTTGACATCCTACACCTTC

D: NA
size: NA
J: TRBJ1-6
V: TRBV21-1
CDR3: CASSKRLSAGNSPLHF
DNA: TGTGCCAGCAGCAAGCGCTTGTCGGCGGGCAATTCACCCCTCCACTTT

D: NA
size: NA
J: TRBJ1-4
V: TRBV19
CDR3: CASTSRGSGEKLFF
DNA: TGTGCCAGTACCTCCAGGGGTTCGGGTGAAAAACTGTTTTTT

D: TRBD1
size: NA
J: TRBJ1-6
V: TRBV30
CDR3: CAWSRDRNNSPLHF
DNA: TGTGCCTGGAGCCGGGACAGGAACAATTCACCCCTCCACTTT

D: TRBD2
size: NA
J: TRBJ2-1
V: TRBV19
CDR3: CATSIVSGGDEFF
DNA: TGTGCCACCTCCATTGTATCCGGGGGGGATGAGTTCTTC

D: NA
size: NA
J: TRBJ1-2
V: TRBV7-8
CDR3: CASSLGQRGGYTF
DNA: TGTGCCAGCAGCTTAGGACAGCGTGGTGGCTACACCTTC

D: TRBD1
size: NA
J: TRBJ2-2
V: TRBV28
CDR3: CASIKAGQGYPGELFF
DNA: TGTGCCAGCATTAAGGCGGGACAGGGGTACCCCGGGGAGCTGTTTTTT

D: TRBD2
size: NA
J: TRBJ2-5
V: TRBV11-2
CDR3: CASSLGSGGRETQYF
DNA: TGTGCCAGCAGCTTAGGATCGGGAGGGCGAGAGACCCAGTACTTC

D: NA
size: NA
J: TRBJ2-3
V: TRBV7-9
CDR3: CASSPTSRRDTQYF
DNA: TGTGCCAGCAGCCCGACTAGTAGAAGAGATACGCAGTATTTT

D: TRBD1
size: NA
J: TRBJ1-2
V: TRBV9
CDR3: CASGQDYGYTF
DNA: TGTGCCAGCGGACAGGACTATGGCTACACCTTC

D: TRBD1
size: NA
J: TRBJ1-5
V: TRBV28
CDR3: CASSLWDRGIGPQHF
DNA: TGTGCCAGCAGTTTATGGGACAGGGGGATCGGGCCCCAGCATTTT

D: TRBD1
size: NA
J: TRBJ1-3
V: TRBV27
CDR3: CASSRTGLNTIYF
DNA: TGTGCCAGCAGCCGGACAGGGTTAAACACCATATATTTT

D: TRBD2
size: NA
J: TRBJ2-1
V: TRBV5-1
CDR3: CASSVTSGSLPYNEQFF
DNA: TGCGCCAGCAGCGTGACTAGCGGGAGTCTTCCCTACAATGAGCAGTTCTTC

D: NA
size: NA
J: TRBJ2-7
V: TRBV6-6
CDR3: CASSSTSRGAEYEQYF
DNA: TGTGCCAGCAGTTCCACCTCCCGGGGGGCCGAATACGAGCAGTACTTC

D: NA
size: NA
J: TRBJ1-5
V: TRBV6-1
CDR3: CASRPRDTYNQPQHF
DNA: TGTGCCAGCAGGCCTCGGGACACCTACAATCAGCCCCAGCATTTT

D: TRBD1
size: NA
J: TRBJ2-7
V: TRBV5-1
CDR3: CASSLAGDSGYEQYF
DNA: TGCGCCAGCAGCTTGGCCGGGGACAGCGGCTACGAGCAGTACTTC

D: TRBD1
size: NA
J: TRBJ1-1
V: TRBV5-4
CDR3: CASSSGQDNTEAFF
DNA: TGTGCCAGCAGCTCCGGACAGGATAACACTGAAGCTTTCTTT

D: TRBD2
size: NA
J: TRBJ2-1
V: TRBV7-9
CDR3: CASSFGLAGDNEQFF
DNA: TGTGCCAGCAGCTTTGGACTAGCGGGCGACAATGAGCAGTTCTTC

D: NA
size: NA
J: TRBJ2-1
V: TRBV7-8
CDR3: CASSPSRGPYNEQFF
DNA: TGTGCCAGCAGCCCTAGTAGGGGCCCCTACAATGAGCAGTTCTTC